This T cell receptor beta chain was recovered during a study of shared clonotypes between healthy human individuals. Caucasian adults living in Nashville, Tennessee, provided all samples. The table lists this clone with a few counts. The table came from immunoSEQ multiplex PCR; TCRdb's copy has only in-frame clones and leaves some out. The table records a few hundred thousand clones, around 87% of them present only once. The CDR3 has 16 residues. The germline CDR1 and CDR2 sequences are SEHNR and FQNEAQ (reference sequence). J was trimmed by 0 bases and V by 1 base; bases with no gene match: 5. The J gene is TRBJ2-7, the V gene TRBV7-9; 8 bases line up with TRBD1. Sequenced input: memory CD8+ T cells sorted from blood. Subset denoted: CD45RO+ cells pooled with CCR7-negative TemRA cells. The clonotype originates from a young man in good health. The DNA for the CDR3 is TGTGCCAGCAGCTTAGATCAGGGGGCGGTCTCCTACGAGCAGTACTTC. Protein: CASSLDQGAVSYEQYF.